This TCR beta chain came from a study of cytomegalovirus exposure and HLA in healthy donors. Per the germline V gene, CDR1 is SSHAT and CDR2 is FNYEAQ (reference sequence). Trimming took 2 bases from V and 6 from J; bases not matched to a gene: 6. The CDR3 runs to 14 residues. While the first cohort had 700 or so subjects, the donors belonged to the separate validation cohort of over a hundred subjects. Clones were sequenced by immunoSEQ multiplex PCR, and TCRdb holds only the in-frame ones, with some missing. The repertoire holds about 150,000 clones, around four fifths seen once, with about 27% in the top ten.

The sequenced material came from PBMCs. The clonotype originates from a man aged 30 to 39 in good health and CMV-seropositive. The V and J genes are TRBV7-7 and TRBJ2-7; 8 positions agree with TRBD1. The CDR3 loop is CASSLWAGGCEQYF. DNA of the CDR3: TGTGCCAGCAGCTTATGGGCAGGGGGCTGCGAGCAGTACTTC.